This TCR beta chain was identified during a study of T cells expressing NK-cell markers. Study context: Most of the eight sequenced donors tested HCMV-seropositive; one tested seronegative. Notes on the study in general: The study found dominant NKG2C+ clonotypes at roughly 1.0-7.0% of CD8+ T cells in six donors.

As concerns this clonotype: Its antigen remains unidentified.

UMI-tagged 5'RACE template switching yielded the TCR beta cDNA. TCRdb re-called the 5' RACE reads, yielding one record per CDR3 amino acid sequence without DNA. This sample's table has some 300,000 distinct CDR3 sequences. The sequence was collected from a man between 18 and 35 years old in good health. The sequenced sample consisted of blood T cells: a sorted CD56 or NKG2C T cell subset, CD4+ or CD8+ T cells, or bulk PBMC T cells (not recorded which).

The CDR3: CASTRLGSSGELFF. The V gene is TRBV6-2 or TRBV6-3, the J gene TRBJ2-2. The CDR3 loop spans 14 amino acids. The V gene's germline CDR1 is MNHEY and CDR2 SVGEGT.